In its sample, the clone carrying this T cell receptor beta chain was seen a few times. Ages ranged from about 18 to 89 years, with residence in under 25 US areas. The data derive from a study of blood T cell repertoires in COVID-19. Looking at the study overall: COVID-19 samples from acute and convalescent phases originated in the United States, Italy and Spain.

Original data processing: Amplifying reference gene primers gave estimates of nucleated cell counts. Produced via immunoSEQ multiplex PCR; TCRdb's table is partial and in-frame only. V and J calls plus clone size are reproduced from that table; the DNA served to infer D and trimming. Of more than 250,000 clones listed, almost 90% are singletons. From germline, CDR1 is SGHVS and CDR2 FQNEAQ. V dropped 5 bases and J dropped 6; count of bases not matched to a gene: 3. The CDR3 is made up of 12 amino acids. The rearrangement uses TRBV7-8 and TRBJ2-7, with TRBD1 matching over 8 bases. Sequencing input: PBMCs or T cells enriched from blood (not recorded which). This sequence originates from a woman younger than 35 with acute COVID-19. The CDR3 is CASSPDRVEQYF. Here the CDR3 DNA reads TGTGCCAGCAGCCCGGACAGGGTCGAGCAGTACTTC.